This T cell receptor beta chain came from a study of CD8+ T cells in alopecia areata (dated by TCRdb to the late 2010s). Describing the broader study: High-throughput TCRbeta sequencing was used to examine T cell clonal expansion in alopecia areata in both the C3H/HeJ mouse model and human patients. Human TCRbeta sequencing covered scalp tissue and sorted CD4+ and CD8+ peripheral blood T cells from patchy and totalis/universalis alopecia areata patients and healthy controls. Scalp clonality was compared among normal scalp (n=4), patchy alopecia areata scalp (n=8), and alopecia totalis/universalis scalp (n=8). RNA came from the PAXgene miRNA kit for fixed scalp, the miRNeasy kit for PBMCs, and the RNeasy kit for mouse skin. immunoSEQ multiplex PCR using 35 Vbeta forward primers and 13 Jbeta reverse primers was used to amplify TCRbeta CDR3 regions.

Per the germline V gene (reference sequence), MNHNY is the CDR1 and SVGAGI is the CDR2. The CDR3, from cysteine to phenylalanine, totals 15 residues. The only DNA kept is the CDR3, 45 bases in frame from the first base. Relative to germline, V is 3 bases shorter and J is 2 bases shorter, with 14 bases between their ends. From alopecia areata patients, peripheral blood was collected along with lesional scalp punch biopsies. After PBMCs were isolated by density centrifugation and stained for CD3, CD4 and CD8, a FACSAria was used to sort CD4+ and CD8+ T cells. The untreated alopecia areata patients were recruited through a multicenter biomarker study. In 4 to 6 patients from the biomarker study, the blood CD8+ T cells went through an additional sort into NKG2D-low and NKG2D-high fractions. Notes on this clone: Its antigen remains unidentified. Base qualities are not recorded, but no much larger clone differs from it by a single base.

General findings and caveats noted by the study authors: Compared with mice, TCR sequences shared between patients were less clear, possibly partly because of HLA diversity across the patient population. Compared with normal scalp, lesional scalp, particularly in alopecia totalis/universalis, had higher clonality and more expanded CD8+ clones, which suggests antigenic drive. Scalp TCR repertoire analysis is complicated because resident alphabeta T cells in normal human skin are also sequenced, whereas mouse skin is dominated by gammadelta T cells.

Libraries were constructed by the immunoSEQ multiplex PCR assay. For TCR sequencing, RNA was extracted from every sample and reverse transcribed into cDNA to serve as template. SuperScript III was used for first-strand cDNA synthesis, primed with a 2:1 mix of oligo-dT and random hexamers. A synthetic immune receptor repertoire was used to assess amplification bias, and residual bias was removed computationally. Turning to the authors' computational methods: Raw reads were preprocessed for error removal, and CDR3 was defined according to IMGT conventions as running from the conserved cysteine to phenylalanine. To get clonality, Shannon entropy was normalized by log2 of the number of productive unique TCRs and the result was subtracted from 1. CD4 or CD8 identity of scalp clones was inferred by cross-referencing scalp TCRbeta sequences with sorted blood CD4 and CD8 repertoires. TCRdb carries this immuneACCESS record with in-frame sequences only. Its versions omit some clonotypes, under half of them owing to an unresolved V gene in the studies checked, with the rest unexplained. D and trimming come from the DNA, and the V and J calls and clone size come from that table. This sample holds about 110,000 clones; about 50% were observed only once. Jointly, the top ten make up around 25% of the sample.

The source of this sequence is a human donor with alopecia areata. This receptor chain uses TRBV6-6 and TRBJ2-7; the D gene is perhaps TRBD1, from 6 matching bases. Input material: NKG2D-low CD8+ T cells sorted from blood. Taken with the paper, the label for cell subset or site translates to: sorted CD8+ NKG2D-low blood T cells. Read as DNA, the sequence is TGTGCCAGCAGTTATCGCGGTGGGGGCCCCTACGAGCAGTACTTC. This translates into CASSYRGGGPYEQYF.